The following is a T cell receptor (beta chain) sequence with its context. The data were taken from a study of T cell changes during pregnancy in multiple sclerosis. The length of the CDR3 is 19 residues. V lost 2 bases and J lost 4; bases outside the gene matches: 13. Germline CDR1 is MDHEN and CDR2 is SYDVKM. The table came from immunoSEQ multiplex PCR; TCRdb's copy has only in-frame clones and leaves some out. The repertoire consists of around 44,000 clones, with approximately 94% occurring once and the leading ten covering 8.1%. This chain uses TRBV28 with TRBJ1-4; 10 positions agree with TRBD1. The sequence was obtained from a female donor with multiple sclerosis, enrolled in a pregnancy study. Sequenced here: CD8+ T cells from peripheral blood mononuclear cells, sampled in the third trimester of pregnancy. The CDR3 loop reads CASSLIPPDRGRSNEKLFF. CDR3 DNA: TGTGCCAGCAGTTTAATCCCCCCCGACAGGGGGCGTAGTAATGAAAAACTGTTTTTT.